Listed below are T cell receptor beta chains from one sample, sequenced in a study of CD8+ T cells in alopecia areata. Clones were read by immunoSEQ multiplex PCR, and TCRdb kept only the in-frame ones, dropping some. Of about 150,000 clones listed, 40% to 65% were seen once; the top ten hold approximately 20%. The starting material was CD8+ T cells sorted from blood, obtained at week 0. These TCRs come from a human donor with alopecia areata. CDR3s leave out the opening cysteine and the closing phenylalanine or tryptophan.

TRBJ2-7	TRBV29-1	SVRGTEHEQY
TRBJ1-1	TRBV19	ASSWELNTEAF
TRBJ2-1	TRBV11-1	ASSFGSSAYNEQF
TRBJ2-6	TRBV15	ATSRGDRGVSGANVLT
TRBJ1-6	TRBV6-1	ASSEGQYSPLH
TRBJ1-1	TRBV20-1	SARDSGEAF
TRBJ2-5	TRBV30	AWTQSFEAGLIQETQY
TRBJ1-2	TRBV9	ASSVAGGEGLYGYT
TRBJ2-7	TRBV13	ASSETVSYEQY
TRBJ2-5	TRBV5-4	ASSLGGWETQY
TRBJ1-4	TRBV13	ASSQQYLGQADGTNEKLF
TRBJ1-1	TRBV13	ASSLGPGGTEAF
TRBJ2-1	TRBV7-2	ASSLGSGTNEQF
TRBJ2-1	TRBV29-1	SGGEYNEQF
TRBJ1-1	TRBV6-5	ATVDRGDTEAF
TRBJ2-1	TRBV30	AWSVSGLAGGNEQF
TRBJ2-5	TRBV25-1	ASSEGGSGTQY
TRBJ1-2	TRBV5-6	ASTTDRDAGGYT
TRBJ2-1	TRBV4-1	ASSLSGAYNEQF
TRBJ1-1	TRBV25-1	ASSDAAEAF
TRBJ1-2	TRBV29-1	SVVGAYGYT
TRBJ2-7	TRBV7-2	ASSPSGTSSYEQY
TRBJ2-1	TRBV30	ALTGLNEQF
TRBJ2-2	TRBV9	ASSVDRGLNTGELF
TRBJ2-3	TRBV2	ATRTVTDTQY
TRBJ2-1	TRBV10-3	ASTAQGRVMSYNEQF
TRBJ1-2	TRBV6-5	ASFGSGAYGYT
TRBJ1-1	TRBV7-9	ASSYTNTEAF
TRBJ2-7	TRBV4-1	ASSQDAKQY
TRBJ1-1	TRBV27	ASSFLMNTEAF
TRBJ2-4	TRBV5-6	ASSLQQLAKNIQY
TRBJ2-1	TRBV30	AWSVSNEQF
TRBJ2-1	TRBV11-2	ASSLGQGYNEQF
TRBJ2-2	TRBV30	AWSLYSNTGELF
TRBJ2-3	TRBV19	ASSTGTPDTQY
TRBJ2-7	TRBV23-1	ATKYEAGREQY
TRBJ2-7	TRBV14	ASSLEQGLGYEQY
TRBJ2-7	TRBV2	ATGTGGFEQY
TRBJ1-4	TRBV2	ASTRGPREEKLF
TRBJ1-1	TRBV30	AWRPGPNTEAF
TRBJ1-4	TRBV30	ALSLVQDEKLF
TRBJ1-6	TRBV4-3	ASSQAGTEYNSPLH
TRBJ1-2	TRBV27	ASSPSEGVLSLGYT
TRBJ2-7	TRBV27	ASSLGGSSEQY
TRBJ2-7	TRBV7-9	ASSSYSLAGGFYEQY